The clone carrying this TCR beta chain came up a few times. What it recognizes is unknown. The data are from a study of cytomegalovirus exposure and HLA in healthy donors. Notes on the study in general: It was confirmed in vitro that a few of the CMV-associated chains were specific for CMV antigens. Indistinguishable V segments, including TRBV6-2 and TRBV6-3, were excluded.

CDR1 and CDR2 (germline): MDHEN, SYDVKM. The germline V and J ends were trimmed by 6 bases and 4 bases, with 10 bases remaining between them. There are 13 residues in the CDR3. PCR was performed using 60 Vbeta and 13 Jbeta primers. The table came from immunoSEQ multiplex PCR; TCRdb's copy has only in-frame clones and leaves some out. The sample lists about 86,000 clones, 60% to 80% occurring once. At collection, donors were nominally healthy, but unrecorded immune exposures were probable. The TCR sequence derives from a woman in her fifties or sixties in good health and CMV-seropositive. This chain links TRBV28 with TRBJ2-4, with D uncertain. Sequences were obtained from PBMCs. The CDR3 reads CASRRPEKNIQYF. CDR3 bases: TGTGCCAGCAGGAGGCCCGAAAAAAACATTCAGTACTTC.